Listed below are T cell receptor beta chains from one sample, sequenced in a study of T-cell memory formation after mild COVID-19. TCRdb re-called the 5' RACE reads with MiXCR, one entry per CDR3 protein. The table records 290,000 or so distinct CDR3 sequences, approximately 19% of them present only once. Sequencing used PBMCs or a T cell subset sorted from them (not recorded which). All receptors come from a man between 18 and 29 years old who had mild COVID-19 (a few samples of this study predate the infection). Cell type and time point are not known. The CDR3 runs from the conserved cysteine through the conserved F or W. Fields, in order: clone size, V gene, D gene, J gene, CDR3 DNA, CDR3 protein. A D gene is named only where the DNA matches it firmly. Size values are once, few and many counts, or a class for expanded clones, and some rows have none.

few	TRBV9	.	TRBJ2-1	TGTGCCAGCAGCGTCCTAGCTAGCGCCTACAATGAGCAGTTCTTC	CASSVLASAYNEQFF
few	TRBV4-1	.	TRBJ2-3	TGCGCCAGCAGCCACCTTGTGGGGGGTTTAACAGATACGCAGTATTTT	CASSHLVGGLTDTQYF
few	TRBV18	TRBD1	TRBJ1-1	TGTGCCAGCTCACCACCGGGGCAGGGGGCTGTCGCTGAAGCTTTCTTT	CASSPPGQGAVAEAFF
.	TRBV6-5	.	TRBJ2-5	TGTGCCAGCAGTTACTCGTATGCTGAGACCCAGTACTTC	CASSYSYAETQYF
.	TRBV27	TRBD1	TRBJ2-7	TGTGCCAGCAGTTTGAAACAGGGGTTCGAGCAGTACTTC	CASSLKQGFEQYF
few	TRBV24-1	.	TRBJ2-3	TGTGCCACCAGTGAAATGACAGGAGGGAGGCCAACGGGCACAGATACGCAGTATTTT	CATSEMTGGRPTGTDTQYF
few	TRBV4-3	TRBD1	TRBJ2-5	TGCGCCAGCAGCCAAGAGACAGGGTTCGAGACCCAGTACTTC	CASSQETGFETQYF
.	TRBV4-3	TRBD2	TRBJ2-1	TGCGCCAGCAGCCGCTCCAGACTAGCGGGGGGGACGGATGAGCAGTTCTTC	CASSRSRLAGGTDEQFF
few	TRBV7-8	.	TRBJ2-7	TGTGCCAGCAGCATTTGGGACGGAGGGTTACGAGGACAGTACTTC	CASSIWDGGLRGQYF
.	TRBV6-5	TRBD2	TRBJ2-6	TGTGCCAGCAGTTCTCTTAGCGGGGGGCCCTCTGGGGCCAACGTCCTGACTTTC	CASSSLSGGPSGANVLTF
few	TRBV7-9	.	TRBJ2-5	TGTGCCAGCAGCCCGCTGGGGGACAAAAAGACCCAGTACTTC	CASSPLGDKKTQYF
few	TRBV6-2/TRBV6-3	.	TRBJ2-7	TGTGCCAGCAGTACCCGGACTGGCTACGAGCAGTACTTC	CASSTRTGYEQYF
.	TRBV20-1	.	TRBJ2-1	TGCAGTGCTGCCTACAATGAGCAGTTCTTC	CSAAYNEQFF
.	TRBV7-2	.	TRBJ1-6	TGTGCCAGCAGCTTAGAGACAGTGCAAAATTCACCCCTCCACTTT	CASSLETVQNSPLHF
.	TRBV28	.	TRBJ1-5	TGTGCCAGCAACCAACCCCCGTCGCAGCCCCAGCATTTT	CASNQPPSQPQHF
.	TRBV2	.	TRBJ2-2	TGTGCCAGCAGGCTGGAGTTCGCGAACACCGGGGAGCTGTTTTTT	CASRLEFANTGELFF
.	TRBV7-2	TRBD1	TRBJ2-1	TGTGCCAGCAGCCCTAGACAGGGAAGGGTGGATGAGCAGTTCTTC	CASSPRQGRVDEQFF
many	TRBV12-3/TRBV12-4	TRBD2	TRBJ2-5	TGTGCCAGCAGTTTAGAAGCGGGGGCACAAGAGACCCAGTACTTC	CASSLEAGAQETQYF
.	TRBV9	.	TRBJ1-4	TGTGCCAGCAGCGTAGCGGCAGGGGAGAGAACTAATGAAAAACTGTTTTTT	CASSVAAGERTNEKLFF
.	TRBV4-1	.	TRBJ1-6	TGCGCCAGCAGCCAAGAAGGGACCTGGGGTTCACCCCTCCACTTT	CASSQEGTWGSPLHF
.	TRBV15	.	TRBJ1-2	TGTGCCACCAGCAGAGCCGGACTACAAGAGTGGTATGGCTACACCTTC	CATSRAGLQEWYGYTF
few	TRBV25-1	.	TRBJ1-2	TGTGCCAGCAGTGAGACAGGCTATGGCTACACCTTC	CASSETGYGYTF
.	TRBV7-9	TRBD2	TRBJ2-2	TGTGCCAGCAGACTCCTGGCGGGGGGGCCCACCGGGGAGCTGTTTTTT	CASRLLAGGPTGELFF
.	TRBV29-1	.	TRBJ1-2	TGCAGCGTTGAATATGGTTATGGCTACACCTTC	CSVEYGYGYTF
.	TRBV4-3	.	TRBJ2-2	TGCGCCAGCAGCCTCATCCAGGGGTATAGGGCCGGGGAGCTGTTTTTT	CASSLIQGYRAGELFF
once	TRBV3-2	.	TRBJ1-2	TGTGCCAGCAGCCAACAGCAGGGGCTCCAGCGTGGCTACACCTTC	CASSQQQGLQRGYTF
.	TRBV2	TRBD1	TRBJ2-2	TGTGCCACCCCGACAGGGCGCACCGGGGAGCTGTTTTTT	CATPTGRTGELFF
few	TRBV7-2	.	TRBJ2-5	TGTGCCAGCAGCTTACGCTTTGAGACCCAGTACTTC	CASSLRFETQYF
few	TRBV24-1	TRBD2	TRBJ2-3	TGTGCCACCAGTGAGAGGAGCGGGGGGTCCGGAGATACGCAGTATTTT	CATSERSGGSGDTQYF
.	TRBV4-1	.	TRBJ1-6	TGCGCCAGCAGGGCCGTTTTGGATAATTCACCCCTCCACTTT	CASRAVLDNSPLHF
few	TRBV20-1	TRBD2	TRBJ2-3	TGCAGTGGGCCCGGGACTAGCGGGACAGATACGCAGTATTTT	CSGPGTSGTDTQYF
many	TRBV28	TRBD1	TRBJ2-2	TGTGCCAGCAGGAGCCTCAGGGGGAGCACCGGGGAGCTGTTTTTT	CASRSLRGSTGELFF
.	TRBV12-3/TRBV12-4	.	TRBJ2-7	TGTGCCAGCAGTTTAAATTGGCAGGCCACCCACGAGCAGTACTTC	CASSLNWQATHEQYF
.	TRBV10-3	TRBD2	TRBJ2-5	TGTGCCATCAGTGAGTTCGCGGGGGAGCAAGAGACCCAGTACTTC	CAISEFAGEQETQYF
few	TRBV27	.	TRBJ1-5	TGTAGCCATAGCAATCAGCCCCAGCATTTT	CSHSNQPQHF
.	TRBV4-3	TRBD1	TRBJ1-2	TGCGCCAGCAGCCCGACAGGGGCTAACTATGGCTACACCTTC	CASSPTGANYGYTF
.	TRBV4-3	.	TRBJ1-2	TGCGCCAGCAGCCAAGTGCCGACTCGTAACTATGGCTACACCTTC	CASSQVPTRNYGYTF
.	TRBV5-1	TRBD2	TRBJ2-1	TGCGCCAGCAGCTTGGGCTCGGGACTAGCAGAAAATGAGCAGTTCTTC	CASSLGSGLAENEQFF
.	TRBV7-9	.	TRBJ1-1	TGTGCCAGCAGCACCCGGGACACACCGGGCACTGAAGCTTTCTTT	CASSTRDTPGTEAFF
.	TRBV7-9	.	TRBJ2-1	TGTGCCAGCAGCTTAGCGGGGGGGCATGAGCAGTTCTTC	CASSLAGGHEQFF
many	TRBV7-2	.	TRBJ2-1	TGTGCCAGCAGCTTAACTGTTCTCGGTGTCTCCTACAATGAGCAGTTCTTC	CASSLTVLGVSYNEQFF
many	TRBV11-2	TRBD2	TRBJ2-7	TGTGCCAGCGGACTAGCGGGGGGCCGAAGTGATTACTACGAGCAGTACTTC	CASGLAGGRSDYYEQYF
few	TRBV24-1	.	TRBJ1-2	TGTGCCACCAGTGATGCCCCGAGGGAACCCTATGGCTACACCTTC	CATSDAPREPYGYTF
.	TRBV6-2/TRBV6-3	TRBD1	TRBJ1-1	TGTGCCAGCAGTTACTCGATCGGCCAGGGGGACACTGAAGCTTTCTTT	CASSYSIGQGDTEAFF
.	TRBV20-1	TRBD2	TRBJ2-3	TGCAGTGCTAGAGTCCGGACTAGCGGCACAGATACGCAGTATTTT	CSARVRTSGTDTQYF
many	TRBV7-2	.	TRBJ2-5	TGTGCCAGCAGCTTAGTAAGGAAAGAGACCCAGTACTTC	CASSLVRKETQYF
.	TRBV7-6	TRBD1	TRBJ2-3	TGTGCCAGCATGACAGGGCCAGATACGCAGTATTTT	CASMTGPDTQYF
.	TRBV7-9	TRBD2	TRBJ2-7	TGTGCCAGCAGCCCCCGGGGGGGCCCGTCGGATGAGCAGTACTTC	CASSPRGGPSDEQYF